The clone carrying this TCR beta chain was found a few times. This entry comes from a study of blood T cell repertoires in COVID-19. Study summary: The United States, Italy and Spain supplied acute and convalescent COVID-19 samples. Nucleic acid was either cDNA or gDNA, and it came from T cells, B-cell-depleted T cells, or PBMCs.

CDR1 is MNHEY, CDR2 SVGAGI, per germline. V gave up 6 bases and J gave up 0 bases; unmatched junction bases: 5. This CDR3 has 15 residues. Per the authors' pipeline: The authors estimated nucleated cell counts from reference gene primer amplification. TCRdb's copy holds only in-frame clones and misses some; the assay was immunoSEQ multiplex PCR. V and J calls and clone size are those listed in that table; D and trimming were worked out from the DNA. The data show over 150,000 clones, with 83% seen just once and approximately 18% held by the top ten. The chain joins TRBV6-5 to TRBJ2-1, with 7 bases lining up with TRBD2. This sequence was found in a woman in her 70s who had recovered from COVID-19. The sequenced material came from peripheral blood. The CDR3 loop reads CASSLAASSYNEQFF. The CDR3 DNA is TGTGCCAGCAGCCTAGCGGCGAGCTCCTACAATGAGCAGTTCTTC.